This section outlines one T cell receptor (beta chain) sequence together with its context. The data derive from a study of blood T cell repertoires in COVID-19. Per the germline V gene, CDR1 is SGHTA and CDR2 is FQGTGA. This CDR3 spans 20 amino acids. With 5 bases removed from V and 1 base from J, the gap between germline ends came to 24 bases. The study recruited people aged about 18 to 95 years across 24 US areas. Cohort assignment relied on participant-reported clinical history. Donors in Cohort 3 counted as recovered after two negative PCRs, clearance, or symptom resolution. Original processing methods: Using reference gene primer amplification, nucleated cell counts were estimated. Here immunoSEQ multiplex PCR was the method, and the copy in TCRdb shows in-frame clones only, minus some. D and trimming come from the DNA, and the V and J calls and clone size come from that table. Seen here are some 170,000 clones, around 73% observed once, and the top ten hold 15% to 20%.

This TCR came from a woman between 45 and 65 years old who had recovered from COVID-19. The sample consisted of PBMCs or T cells enriched from blood (not recorded which). The rearrangement joins TRBV7-3 to TRBJ2-6; TRBD2 is a possible D gene (6 bases). The CDR3 DNA sequence: TGTGCCAGCAGCCCCGCAAGGACGGGGAGGTCGTTGTCTGGGGCCAACGTCCTGACTTTC. It translates to CASSPARTGRSLSGANVLTF.